This entry features one T cell receptor (beta chain) sequence. Its cognate antigen is unknown. The data were obtained in a study of long-term antiretroviral therapy in people with HIV. Broader study findings: Clonotypes expanded prior to ART showed repertoire dominance at all sampled time points.

Survey level was the resolution at which the v3.0 immunoSEQ assay ran. Measured with immunoSEQ multiplex PCR; TCRdb has only the in-frame clones, and not every one. This sample yields 11,000 to 15,000 clones, of which less than 85% are seen a single time; 13% belongs to the top ten. In germline, CDR1 is ENHRY, CDR2 SYGVKD. Trimming shortened V by 6 bases and J by 0 bases, and 8 bases separated the two germline ends. The CDR3 contains 14 residues. The chain combines TRBV10-3 with TRBJ2-2; TRBD1 is a possible D gene (6 bases). The sample here was unsorted PBMCs, taken 3.2 years before starting antiretroviral therapy. This receptor was taken from a man in his forties with HIV. The chain's CDR3 is CAIRGDTNTGELFF. CDR3 bases: TGTGCCATCAGAGGGGACACGAACACCGGGGAGCTGTTTTTT.